The rows below give T cell receptor beta chains drawn from one sample of a study of blood T cell repertoires in COVID-19. Some clones are missing from TCRdb's copy, which holds only in-frame ones; the method was immunoSEQ multiplex PCR. The data hold fewer than 450,000 clones, with roughly 91% observed a single time. Sequenced sample: PBMCs or T cells enriched from blood (not recorded which). The receptor set was obtained from a man younger than 35 who had recovered from COVID-19. Each CDR3 is given with its conserved first and last residue. The D gene is left open where the match is weak. Clone size is given for some rows only: seen once, a few or many times, or a class if the clone is expanded.

v_call,d_call,clone_size,j_call,cdr3_aa,cdr3_nt
TRBV2,TRBD1,NA,TRBJ1-1,CASNRDRSMNTEAFF,TGTGCCAGTAATAGGGACAGATCCATGAACACTGAAGCTTTCTTT
TRBV3-1/TRBV3-2,NA,once,TRBJ1-6,CASSQDRNSPLHF,TGTGCCAGCAGCCAAGACAGAAATTCACCCCTCCACTTT
TRBV28,TRBD1,NA,TRBJ2-4,CASSPRTGGGIQYF,TGTGCCAGCAGTCCCAGGACAGGGGGCGGCATTCAGTACTTC
TRBV6-5,TRBD1,once,TRBJ1-5,CASRPPGQGDQPQHF,TGTGCCAGCAGGCCCCCGGGGCAGGGGGATCAGCCCCAGCATTTT
TRBV12-3/TRBV12-4,NA,NA,TRBJ2-5,CASSLLRETQYF,TGTGCCAGCAGTTTATTGAGGGAGACCCAGTACTTC
TRBV10-2,TRBD1,few,TRBJ1-6,CASSESDTGGAYNSPLHF,TGCGCCAGCAGTGAGTCCGATACAGGGGGCGCGTATAATTCACCCCTCCACTTT
TRBV7-2,NA,NA,TRBJ1-5,CASSTTGIFYSNQPQHF,TGTGCCAGCAGCACAACCGGGATCTTTTATAGCAATCAGCCCCAGCATTTT
TRBV12-3/TRBV12-4,NA,NA,TRBJ1-2,CASSSGLIRYTF,TGTGCCAGCAGCTCGGGTCTTATAAGATACACCTTC
TRBV5-1,NA,once,TRBJ1-1,CASSTGLDDTEAFF,TGCGCCAGCAGCACCGGACTGGACGACACTGAAGCTTTCTTT
TRBV9,TRBD1,NA,TRBJ1-1,CASSFRTGVVAEAFF,TGTGCCAGCAGCTTCCGGACAGGGGTGGTGGCTGAAGCTTTCTTT
TRBV5-4,NA,NA,TRBJ2-6,CASSPQTGPGANVLTF,TGTGCCAGCAGCCCGCAAACAGGGCCCGGGGCCAACGTCCTGACTTTC
TRBV2,NA,NA,TRBJ1-4,CASWGATNEKLFF,TGTGCCAGCTGGGGGGCAACTAATGAAAAACTGTTTTTT
TRBV30,NA,NA,TRBJ2-5,CAWSLQETQYF,TGTGCCTGGAGTCTCCAAGAGACCCAGTACTTC
TRBV7-2,TRBD1,NA,TRBJ1-2,CASSDRDRRRGYTF,TGTGCCAGCAGCGACCGGGACAGACGAAGGGGCTACACCTTC
TRBV27,TRBD1,NA,TRBJ2-2,CASTELSGTGGTGELFF,TGTGCCAGCACCGAATTGTCCGGGACAGGGGGCACCGGGGAGCTGTTTTTT
TRBV6-4,NA,NA,TRBJ2-2,CASSVEGGPNTGELFF,TGTGCCAGCAGTGTTGAGGGAGGCCCGAACACCGGGGAGCTGTTTTTT
TRBV28,TRBD2,NA,TRBJ2-1,CASTTPNRPSGANEQFF,TGTGCCAGCACAACTCCAAATAGGCCTAGCGGGGCAAATGAGCAGTTCTTC
TRBV7-9,TRBD1,NA,TRBJ2-1,CASSLGDRDLDEQFF,TGTGCCAGCAGCTTAGGGGACAGGGACCTCGATGAGCAGTTCTTC
TRBV28,TRBD2,few,TRBJ2-7,CASSGTSGTTKQYF,TGTGCCAGCAGTGGGACTAGCGGGACCACCAAGCAGTACTTC
TRBV5-1,NA,NA,TRBJ2-6,CASSLEGRGTGANVLTF,TGCGCCAGCAGCTTGGAGGGCCGCGGGACTGGGGCCAACGTCCTGACTTTC
TRBV11-2,NA,NA,TRBJ1-1,CASSLVGDTEAFF,TGTGCCAGCAGCTTAGTTGGAGACACTGAAGCTTTCTTT
TRBV28,TRBD1,NA,TRBJ1-2,CASSPSPGQGYGGYTF,TGTGCCAGCAGTCCTTCCCCGGGACAGGGGTATGGTGGCTACACCTTC
TRBV5-1,NA,NA,TRBJ2-7,CASSFTGSNEQYF,TGCGCCAGCAGCTTCACGGGGTCCAACGAGCAGTACTTC
TRBV5-1,NA,once,TRBJ1-3,CASSLAVGNTIYF,TGCGCCAGCAGCTTGGCGGTCGGAAACACCATATATTTT
TRBV14,NA,once,TRBJ1-1,CASSQEEITEAFF,TGTGCCAGCAGCCAAGAGGAGATCACTGAAGCTTTCTTT
TRBV7-9,TRBD2,NA,TRBJ2-5,CASSFGTSGGPAQYF,TGTGCCAGCAGCTTCGGGACTAGCGGGGGCCCGGCCCAGTACTTC
TRBV30,NA,NA,TRBJ2-6,CAWSSGANVLTF,TGTGCCTGGTCATCTGGGGCCAACGTCCTGACTTTC
TRBV18,NA,few,TRBJ2-1,CASSPPGSYNEQFF,TGTGCCAGCTCACCCCCGGGGAGTTACAATGAGCAGTTCTTC
TRBV3-1/TRBV3-2,NA,once,TRBJ1-1,CASSQGLVGGTEAFF,TGTGCCAGCAGCCAAGGGTTGGTCGGGGGCACTGAAGCTTTCTTT
TRBV7-2,NA,NA,TRBJ2-3,CASTGNPTSTDTQYF,TGTGCCTCTACGGGGAACCCAACCTCCACAGATACGCAGTATTTT
TRBV5-1,TRBD1,NA,TRBJ1-2,CASSQQGPGVALSGYTF,TGCGCCAGCAGCCAACAGGGGCCGGGCGTGGCCCTTTCAGGCTACACCTTC
TRBV11-2,NA,NA,TRBJ1-5,CASSLVGQPGVPQHF,TGTGCCAGCAGCTTAGTCGGCCAGCCCGGGGTGCCCCAGCATTTT
TRBV9,TRBD1,NA,TRBJ1-1,CASRPLGQYTEAFF,TGTGCCAGCAGGCCTCTGGGACAGTACACTGAAGCTTTCTTT
TRBV18,NA,NA,TRBJ2-3,CASSVQGDTQYF,TGTGCCAGCTCAGTTCAGGGAGATACGCAGTATTTT
TRBV5-1,NA,NA,TRBJ2-5,CASSLARATQETQYF,TGCGCCAGCAGCTTGGCCAGGGCCACCCAAGAGACCCAGTACTTC
TRBV2,NA,NA,TRBJ2-5,CASSVGSHETQYF,TGTGCCAGCAGTGTAGGGAGTCATGAGACCCAGTACTTC
TRBV5-4,TRBD1,few,TRBJ2-2,CASRQGANTGELFF,TGTGCCAGCCGACAGGGGGCGAACACCGGGGAGCTGTTTTTT
TRBV5-1,TRBD2,NA,TRBJ2-7,CASSLNGLAAYEQYF,TGCGCCAGCAGCTTGAACGGACTAGCGGCCTACGAGCAGTACTTC
TRBV12-3/TRBV12-4,NA,NA,TRBJ1-1,CASVGGGGTEAFF,TGTGCCAGCGTGGGGGGCGGGGGCACTGAAGCTTTCTTT
TRBV5-1,NA,NA,TRBJ1-2,CASTPGGAGYGYTF,TGCGCCAGCACTCCTGGGGGCGCGGGCTATGGCTACACCTTC
TRBV11-2,NA,NA,TRBJ2-1,CASSLQADGSNEQFF,TGTGCCAGCAGCTTACAAGCAGATGGGAGCAATGAGCAGTTCTTC
TRBV19,TRBD1,NA,TRBJ1-1,CASSPLDRGLSTEAFF,TGTGCCAGTAGTCCCTTGGACAGGGGGCTGAGCACTGAAGCTTTCTTT
TRBV10-3,NA,once,TRBJ1-1,CAISSRGAGTEAFF,TGTGCCATCAGTAGTCGGGGGGCCGGCACTGAAGCTTTCTTT
TRBV5-1,NA,NA,TRBJ1-2,CASSQEGSGTQRFNYGYTF,TGCGCCAGCAGCCAAGAAGGGTCCGGGACACAAAGATTCAACTATGGCTACACCTTC
TRBV7-9,TRBD2,NA,TRBJ2-3,CASNPPPGGDGTDTQYF,TGTGCCAGCAACCCTCCCCCGGGAGGGGACGGCACAGATACGCAGTATTTT
TRBV28,TRBD1,once,TRBJ2-7,CASSSRRGLGYEQYF,TGTGCCAGCAGCTCACGAAGGGGGCTCGGCTACGAGCAGTACTTC
TRBV2,NA,NA,TRBJ2-2,CASRQGNTGELFF,TGTGCCAGCAGACAGGGCAACACCGGGGAGCTGTTTTTT
TRBV30,TRBD1,NA,TRBJ2-7,CAGITKGASYEQYF,TGTGCCGGTATCACTAAGGGGGCCTCCTACGAGCAGTACTTC
TRBV7-9,NA,NA,TRBJ2-3,CASSLGAGAGTDTQYF,TGTGCCAGCAGCTTAGGGGCAGGGGCCGGCACAGATACGCAGTATTTT
TRBV19,NA,NA,TRBJ2-1,CASKGSGSNNEQFF,TGTGCCAGTAAGGGTTCGGGAAGTAACAATGAGCAGTTCTTC
TRBV18,NA,NA,TRBJ1-1,CASSVQGGVTEAFF,TGTGCCAGCTCAGTCCAGGGTGGCGTCACTGAAGCTTTCTTT
TRBV14,TRBD2,NA,TRBJ2-7,CASSQDFGTSGYYEQYF,TGTGCCAGCAGCCAAGATTTCGGGACTAGCGGGTACTACGAGCAGTACTTC
TRBV28,TRBD1,NA,TRBJ2-7,CASRPPDRDTYEQYF,TGTGCCAGCAGGCCCCCCGACAGGGACACCTACGAGCAGTACTTC
TRBV5-4,TRBD2,NA,TRBJ2-2,CASSGTSGGAGTGELFF,TGTGCCAGCAGCGGGACTAGCGGGGGGGCCGGTACCGGGGAGCTGTTTTTT
TRBV19,TRBD1,NA,TRBJ1-2,CASSLTSGTGNYGYTF,TGTGCCAGTAGTCTAACATCCGGGACAGGAAACTATGGCTACACCTTC
TRBV3-1/TRBV3-2,NA,NA,TRBJ2-1,CASSQVPGYNEQFF,TGTGCCAGCAGCCAAGTTCCAGGGTACAATGAGCAGTTCTTC
TRBV19,TRBD1,NA,TRBJ1-4,CASHPGTVDNEKLFF,TGTGCCAGCCACCCCGGGACAGTCGATAATGAAAAACTGTTTTTT
TRBV27,NA,NA,TRBJ2-5,CASSPSGQLSYQETQYF,TGTGCCAGCAGTCCTAGTGGACAGCTTAGTTACCAAGAGACCCAGTACTTC
TRBV12-3/TRBV12-4,NA,NA,TRBJ1-2,CASSFRGYGYTF,TGTGCCAGCAGTTTTAGGGGCTATGGCTACACCTTC